The subject of this entry is one TCR beta chain. The germline V gene encodes CDR1 MNHEY and CDR2 SVGAGI. The V segment lost 2 bases and the J segment 4 bases; nucleotides outside the gene matches: 8. The CDR3 spans 16 residues. Only in-frame clones appear in the TCRdb table, and some are missing; sequencing was by immunoSEQ multiplex PCR. The sample shows around 23,000 clones, under 95% of them seen only once. This sample was included in a study of T cell changes during pregnancy in multiple sclerosis. This chain joins TRBV6-5 and TRBJ2-1; 7 bases map to TRBD2. This specimen consisted of CD8+ T cells from peripheral blood mononuclear cells, obtained in the third trimester of pregnancy. The clonotype was recovered from a female donor in good health, enrolled as a control in a pregnancy study. The CDR3 DNA sequence: TGTGCCAGCAGTTACAGAGCGCTAGCGGAGTACAATGAGCAGTTCTTC. It yields the protein CASSYRALAEYNEQFF.